The 2 T cell receptor beta chains reported below all come from one sample, sequenced in a study of response to subunit inactivated influenza vaccine. TCRdb reanalysed the RT-PCR reads using MiXCR and keeps one entry per CDR3 protein. The table includes about 480,000 distinct CDR3 sequences, 9.5% to 13% detected once. Here the sequenced sample was PBMCs from blood, taken roughly 47 days after vaccination. These TCRs come from a man between 45 and 60 years old who received an inactivated influenza vaccine.

J is TRBJ2-5 and V is TRBV6-2 or TRBV6-3; 13 bases fit TRBD2. The V and J ends lost 5 bases and 1 base, in that order; junction bases with no gene match: 10. CDR3 length: 18 amino acids. Germline loops: CDR1 MNHEY, CDR2 SVGEGT. The CDR3 coding sequence is TGTGCCAGCAGTCACGGACTAGCGGGAGACCCACTCCAAGAGACCCAGTACTTC. Its translation is CASSHGLAGDPLQETQYF.

In its sample, this clonotype was seen a few times. The chain combines TRBV5-1 with TRBJ2-2; D possibly corresponds to TRBD1 (6 bases). V gave up 0 bases and J gave up 4 bases, with 13 bases separating them. The CDR3 consists of 16 residues. CDR1 is SGHRS, CDR2 YFSETQ, per germline. In nucleotides, the CDR3 is TGCGCCAGCAGCTTGGTCGGCAGGGGATCCACCGGGGAGCTGTTTTTT. This sequence encodes CASSLVGRGSTGELFF.